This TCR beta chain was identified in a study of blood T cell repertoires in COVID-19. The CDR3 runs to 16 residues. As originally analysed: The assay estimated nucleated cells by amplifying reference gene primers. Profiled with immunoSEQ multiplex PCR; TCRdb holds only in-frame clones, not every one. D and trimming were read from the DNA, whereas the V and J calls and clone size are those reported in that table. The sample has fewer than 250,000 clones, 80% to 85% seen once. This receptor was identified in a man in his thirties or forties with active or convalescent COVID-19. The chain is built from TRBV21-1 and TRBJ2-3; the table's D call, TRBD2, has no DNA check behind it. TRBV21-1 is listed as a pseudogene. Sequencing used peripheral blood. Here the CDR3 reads CASSKGERASTDTQYF. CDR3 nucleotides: TGTGCCAGCAGCAAAGGGGAGCGGGCTAGCACAGATACGCAGTATTTT.